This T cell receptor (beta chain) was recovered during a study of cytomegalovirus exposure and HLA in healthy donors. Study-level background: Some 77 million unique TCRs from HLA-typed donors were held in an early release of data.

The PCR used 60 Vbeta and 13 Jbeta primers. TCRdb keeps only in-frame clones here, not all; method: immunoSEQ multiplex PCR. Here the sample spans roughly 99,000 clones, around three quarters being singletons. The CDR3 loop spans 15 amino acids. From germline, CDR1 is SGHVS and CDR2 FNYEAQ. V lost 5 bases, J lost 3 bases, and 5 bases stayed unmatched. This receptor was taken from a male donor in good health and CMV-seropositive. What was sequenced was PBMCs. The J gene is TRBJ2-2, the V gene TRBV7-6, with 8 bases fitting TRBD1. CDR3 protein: CASSVYRGDTGELFF. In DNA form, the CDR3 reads TGTGCCAGCAGCGTATACAGGGGGGACACCGGGGAGCTGTTTTTT.